What follows are 2 T cell receptor beta chains derived from one specimen sequenced in a study of cytomegalovirus exposure and HLA in healthy donors. PCR primers comprised 60 Vbeta and 13 Jbeta primers. Sequenced by immunoSEQ multiplex PCR; TCRdb stores in-frame clones only, minus some. The data hold 85,000 to 100,000 clones, with over 65% observed a single time. The sample consisted of PBMCs. The receptor set was obtained from a man aged 40-50 years in good health and CMV-seronegative.

This clone was observed a few times. CDR3 in amino acids: CASSFRGESPLHF. The CDR3 nucleotides read TGTGCCAGCAGCTTCAGGGGGGAATCACCCCTCCACTTT. This chain links TRBV7-3 with TRBJ1-6; 7 bases match TRBD1. Per germline, CDR1 SGHTA and CDR2 FQGTGA. The CDR3 extends over 13 amino acids. Losses at the gene ends were 3 bases for V and 10 bases for J; bases not matched to a gene: 3.

The V gene is TRBV30, the J gene TRBJ2-3; TRBD1 matches 8 bases. The V gene end was trimmed by 7 bases and the J gene end by 2 bases; junction bases not matched to a gene: 5. The germline V gene encodes CDR1 GTSNPN and CDR2 SVGIG (reference sequence). This CDR3 spans 13 amino acids. CDR3: CAFGQGITDTQYF. The CDR3 DNA follows: TGTGCCTTCGGACAGGGAATCACAGATACGCAGTATTTT.